The 8 T cell receptor beta chains below all came from one sample that was sequenced in a study of human T cells and chemical hapten exposure. Via MiXCR, TCRdb re-called the RACE reads, giving one row per CDR3 protein. Among 350,000 to 400,000 distinct CDR3 sequences listed, 5.1% were seen once. Time point here: pre-sensitization, week 0. Described treatment: therapeutic diphenylcyclopropenone sensitization with weekly scalp DPC. The sequenced sample was whole blood, obtained in connection with sensitization to the hapten diphenylcyclopropenone (DPC). Every receptor here comes from a woman aged 50 to 65 with alopecia areata. Some clones in this sample may be carry-over from other donors' samples.

This clonotype was counted between two and nine times. The rearrangement links TRBV7-9 to TRBJ1-6; 7 nucleotides line up with TRBD1. With 1 base clipped from V and 8 bases from J, the junction kept 8 bases outside the gene matches. Germline V gene lookup returns CDR1 SEHNR and CDR2 FQNEAQ (reference sequence). The CDR3 runs 16 residues. CDR3 protein: CASSLVIRGRYSPLHF. CDR3 DNA sequence: TGTGCCAGCAGCTTAGTCATCAGGGGGAGGTATTCACCCCTCCACTTT.

The V call is TRBV6-5, the J call TRBJ1-4; 7 bases match TRBD1. Trimming at V came to 4 bases and at J to 8 bases, leaving 4 bases not matched to a gene. This CDR3 has 13 residues. Germline V gene data show CDR1 as MNHEY and CDR2 as SVGAGI. CDR3 DNA sequence: TGTGCCAGCAGTTGGGACAGCGGGGAAAAACTGTTTTTT. This gives the protein CASSWDSGEKLFF.

A note on this clonotype: Being one base from a much bigger clone, this may be a read error. This chain connects TRBV29-1 to TRBJ2-7; D ambiguous. The CDR3 extends over 11 amino acids. Germline CDR1 is SQVTM and CDR2 is ANQGSEA. V gave up 1 base and J gave up 4 bases, with 5 bases separating them. The CDR3 DNA sequence: TGCAGCGTTGAAGCGGTGTACGAGCAGTACTTC. Protein sequence: CSVEAVYEQYF.

Comments on this clonotype: An end of the junction does not agree with germline; a read error may underlie this. This chain uses TRBV20-1 with TRBJ2-3; 7 bases align to TRBD2. CDR3 length equals 8 residues. Germline-derived CDR1 and CDR2 are DFQATT and SNEGSKA (reference sequence). The CDR3 DNA sequence: TGCAGTGCTAGGGGAGGGGATTTT. As protein: CSARGGDF.

The rearrangement joins TRBV6-5 to TRBJ1-2; D not resolved. V was pared by 5 bases and J by 2 bases, with 9 bases between. This CDR3 region has 13 residues. Looked up from germline, CDR1 is MNHEY and CDR2 is SVGAGI. CDR3 sequence: CASSREPNYGYTF. For the CDR3, the DNA is TGTGCCAGCAGTCGCGAACCAAACTATGGCTACACCTTC.

This clonotype showed up just a few times. CDR3 coding DNA: TGTGCCAGCAGCGTAGTGGCGGGGGCCACAGATACGCAGTATTTT. It specifies CASSVVAGATDTQYF. The genes are TRBV9 and TRBJ2-3, with a tentative D call TRBD2 (7 bases). The V end lost 0 bases, the J end lost 2 bases, and 10 bases lay between the germline ends. The CDR3 covers 15 residues. In germline, CDR1 is SGDLS, CDR2 YYNGEE.

The CDR3 bases are TGTGCCAGCAGGGGACAGGGGTATGGGGCCAACGTCCTGACTTTC. Encoded protein: CASRGQGYGANVLTF. The chain carries TRBV9 and TRBJ2-6, with TRBD1 matching over 10 bases. Germline V gene lookup returns CDR1 SGDLS and CDR2 YYNGEE. The CDR3 totals 15 residues. After removal of 5 bases from V and 3 bases from J, the junction contained 2 bases not matched to a gene.

This clonotype was recorded at least ten times. V usage is TRBV7-2 and J usage is TRBJ1-2; D unresolved. Trimming took 1 base from V and 2 from J, leaving 8 bases between them. The CDR3 length is 14 residues. The germline CDR1 and CDR2 sequences are SGHTA and FQGNSA. Here the CDR3 DNA reads TGTGCCAGCAGCTTAGGCTCGGCAAACTATGGCTACACCTTC. Its translation: CASSLGSANYGYTF.